This passage covers 7 T cell receptor beta chains from one sample sequenced in a study of T cell repertoires in cytomegalovirus infection (dated by TCRdb to the late 2010s). These TCRs' antigens remain unknown. The sample's treatment or condition label is to be understood as: in vitro stimulation with specific CMV peptide epitopes to enrich CMV-specific T cells. Sequencing took place on an Illumina HiSeq 1500. TCRdb handled the public reads itself, with Q25 trimming in fastp and clone calling in MiXCR, and kept productive beta chains. Each entry is one CDR3 protein sequence, shown with its most common DNA and genes. Within this sample are about 310,000 distinct CDR3 sequences, with roughly 25% of them counted one time only. Roughly 13% of the sample comes from the top ten. The sample consisted of cultured PBMCs, taken from culture after CMV antigen stimulation. The receptors were sampled from a human donor in good health (CMV status not recorded). Some clones in this sample may be carry-over from other donors' samples.

V is TRBV15 and J is TRBJ2-1; TRBD2 matches 9 bases. Trimming cost V 4 bases and J 3 bases; bases outside gene matches: 4. Germline values: CDR1 LNHNV, CDR2 YYDKDF (reference sequence). CDR3 length: 15 residues. This CDR3 is CATSKTSGDYNEQFF. Here the CDR3 DNA reads TGTGCCACCAGCAAGACTAGCGGAGACTACAATGAGCAGTTCTTC.

The rearrangement uses TRBV10-3 and TRBJ2-2; 10 bases are a match to TRBD2. After removal of 3 bases from V and 10 bases from J, the junction contained 11 bases not matched to a gene. The CDR3 has 16 residues. The germline V gene encodes CDR1 ENHRY and CDR2 SYGVKD. The chain's CDR3 is CAISDPGLAAKAELFF. The CDR3 region has the DNA TGTGCCATCAGTGACCCCGGACTAGCGGCAAAAGCGGAGCTGTTTTTT.

This clonotype was counted many times. The chain links TRBV7-2 to TRBJ1-5, with D unclear. This CDR3 has 14 amino acids. CDR1 and CDR2 from the germline V gene are SGHTA and FQGNSA. Trimming pared 3 bases from V and 0 bases from J, leaving 6 bases between. The CDR3 bases are TGTGCCAGCAGCTTCCCGGATAGCAATCAGCCCCAGCATTTT. Protein sequence: CASSFPDSNQPQHF.

The chain couples TRBV5-4 to TRBJ2-5; D possibly matches TRBD1 or TRBD2 (5 bases each). The germline CDR1 and CDR2 sequences are SGHNT and YYREEE (reference sequence). CDR3 size: 15 residues. Trimming took 0 bases from V and 2 from J, leaving 11 bases between them. CDR3 sequence: CASSLDGTRQETQYF. CDR3 sequence (DNA): TGTGCCAGCAGCTTGGACGGGACCAGGCAAGAGACCCAGTACTTC.

The rearrangement uses TRBV27 and TRBJ1-5, with TRBD1 as a possible D gene (6 bases). The germline V and J ends were trimmed by 7 bases and 2 bases, with 24 bases remaining between them. The germline CDR1 and CDR2 sequences are MNHEY and SMNVEV (reference sequence). The CDR3 has 18 residues. CDR3 amino acids: CASKSLFGGGVGNQPQHF. CDR3 nucleotide sequence: TGTGCCAGCAAAAGTTTATTTGGAGGGGGAGTGGGCAATCAGCCCCAGCATTTT.

Worth noting for this clonotype: A much larger clone lies one base from this, so it may be a read error. The J gene is TRBJ2-5, the V gene TRBV7-8; no definite D call. Germline values: CDR1 SGHVS, CDR2 FQNEAQ. V was cut by 2 bases and J by 6 bases, with 16 bases left in between. The CDR3 length is 15 residues. CDR3 region: CASSLTMGPRKTQYF. CDR3 DNA: TGTGCCAGCAGCTTAACAATGGGCCCCAGAAAGACCCAGTACTTC.

The chain uses TRBV19 and TRBJ2-7; a possible D gene is TRBD1 (5 bases). The CDR3 contains 14 residues. In germline, CDR1 is LNHDA, CDR2 SQIVND (reference sequence). Trimming shortened V by 2 bases and J by 1 base, and 9 bases separated the two germline ends. CDR3 bases: TGTGCCAGTAGTATAACGACAGATTCCTACGAGCAGTACTTC. This sequence encodes CASSITTDSYEQYF. Filled out from reference TRBV19 and TRBJ2-7, the complete variable domain reads DGGITQSPKYLFRKEGQNVTLSCEQNLNHDAMYWYRQDPGQGLRLIYYSQIVNDFQKGDIAEGYSVSREKKESFPLTVTSAQKNPTAFYLCASSITTDSYEQYFGPGTRLTVT.